This TCR beta chain comes out of a study of blood T cell repertoires in COVID-19. About the study: Samples representing acute and convalescent COVID-19 were sourced from the United States, Italy and Spain.

The V and J ends lost 6 bases and 5 bases, in that order; junction bases with no gene match: 6. Germline V gene sequence: CDR1 KGHSH, CDR2 LQKENI. This CDR3 has 13 residues. The assay was immunoSEQ multiplex PCR, and TCRdb's table has in-frame clones only and misses some. The sample records fewer than 200,000 clones, around 84% being singletons. The chain combines TRBV18 with TRBJ1-2; 7 bases line up with TRBD1. The sample taken for sequencing was peripheral blood. The sequence derives from a woman in her forties or fifties with COVID-19, enrolled during active disease. CDR3 coding DNA: TGTGCCAGCTCCAAACAGGGGACTTATGGCTACACCTTC. This translates into CASSKQGTYGYTF.